The rows below give T cell receptor beta chains drawn from one sample of a study of OX40 agonist ivuxolimab in advanced cancers. Profiled with immunoSEQ multiplex PCR; TCRdb holds only in-frame clones, not every one. The repertoire includes under 150,000 clones, around nine tenths of them detected once, and around 1% sits in the top ten. The sequences come from CD4+ or CD8+ T cells sorted from blood, collected in a trial of the OX40 agonist ivuxolimab. These receptor sequences come from an adult with an advanced solid tumor such as melanoma, head and neck, liver or kidney cancer. The CDR3 runs from the conserved cysteine through the conserved F or W. D genes are given only for firm matches. Only some rows state a clone size, as once, few, many or a class for expanded clones.

TRBV6-5,-,TRBJ1-2,-,TGTGCCAGCAGTTACGGGGAGAGGCGAGATCGTGGCTACACCTTC,CASSYGERRDRGYTF
TRBV4-1,-,TRBJ1-2,-,TGCGCCAGCAGCCAAGGTGTGCGCGTCGGGGCGGGCTACACCTTC,CASSQGVRVGAGYTF
TRBV18,-,TRBJ1-2,-,TGTGCCAGCTCACTGGACAGTAACTATGGCTACACCTTC,CASSLDSNYGYTF
TRBV19,-,TRBJ1-5,-,TGTGCCAGTACCTCTGGCCAGGGGAGCAATCAGCCCCAGCATTTT,CASTSGQGSNQPQHF
TRBV27,-,TRBJ2-1,-,TGTGCCAGCAGCAGTGGCGGTTTCCTCTACAATGAGCAGTTCTTC,CASSSGGFLYNEQFF
TRBV4-1,-,TRBJ2-1,-,TGCGCCAGCAGCCAAGGACTTTACAATGAGCAGTTCTTC,CASSQGLYNEQFF
TRBV5-4,-,TRBJ2-1,-,TGTGCCAGCAGCTTAAGACTACCCAATGAGCAGTTCTTC,CASSLRLPNEQFF
TRBV9,-,TRBJ2-2,-,TGTGCCAGCAGCCTCGCCCCGTTGAACACCGGGGAGCTGTTTTTT,CASSLAPLNTGELFF
TRBV5-1,-,TRBJ2-7,TRBD1,TGCGCCAGCAGCGCCGGTGGGACAGGGGGCACCTCGCGGGAGGGCCTTGCTTGG,CASSAGGTGGTSREGLAW
TRBV7-9,-,TRBJ2-7,-,TGTGCCAGCAGCTTACTATCGGGACATAGCTCCTACGAGCAGTACTTC,CASSLLSGHSSYEQYF
TRBV28,-,TRBJ1-5,-,TGTGCCAGCAGACGAAACAGTGACAGCCAGGGGCCCCAGCATTTT,CASRRNSDSQGPQHF
TRBV29-1,-,TRBJ1-1,-,TGCAGCGTGGCCACATACTTGAGGAACACTGAAGCTTTCTTT,CSVATYLRNTEAFF
TRBV11-1,once,TRBJ1-2,-,TGTGCCAGCAGCTTAGCGGGGGAAGCTAACTATGGCTACACCTTC,CASSLAGEANYGYTF
TRBV7-2,-,TRBJ2-7,TRBD2,TGTGCCAGCAGCCCCCGGACTAGCGGGAGGGAAGAGCAGTACTTC,CASSPRTSGREEQYF
TRBV7-3,once,TRBJ1-2,-,TGTGCCAGCAGCCTCCTCCCTGCTGGGGTGGACCACTATGGCTACACCTTC,CASSLLPAGVDHYGYTF
TRBV9,-,TRBJ2-2,-,TGTGCCAGCAGCGGGGGGAGCAACACCGGGGAGCTGTTTTTT,CASSGGSNTGELFF
TRBV5-4,-,TRBJ1-2,TRBD1,TGTGCCAGCAGCCCTGGGACAGGGGGCAACTATGGCTACACCTTC,CASSPGTGGNYGYTF
TRBV21-1,-,TRBJ1-5,-,TGTGCCAGCAGCAAAGCCAGGAGCAATCAGCCCCAGCATTTT,CASSKARSNQPQHF
TRBV9,-,TRBJ1-1,-,TGTGCCAGCAGCGGACAGTCGACCACTGAAGCTTTCTTT,CASSGQSTTEAFF
TRBV7-3,-,TRBJ1-1,-,TGTGCCAGCAGCTTAACGCAGAACACTGAAGCTTTCTTT,CASSLTQNTEAFF
TRBV10-1,-,TRBJ2-7,-,TGCGGAGGGAACGAGCAGTACTTC,CGGNEQYF
TRBV6-5,once,TRBJ1-1,-,TGTGCCAGCTTCCAACCTGTTGGGGACACTGAAGCTTTCTTT,CASFQPVGDTEAFF
TRBV10-3,few,TRBJ1-5,-,TGTGCCATCAGTGAGTCAGGGGGCAATCAGCCCCAGCATTTT,CAISESGGNQPQHF
TRBV19,-,TRBJ2-3,-,TGTGCCACCACAGGGTTCGGCACAGATACGCAGTATTTT,CATTGFGTDTQYF
TRBV5-8,-,TRBJ2-1,-,TGTGCCATGAAGGGCACGTGGTACAATGAGCAGTTCTTC,CAMKGTWYNEQFF
TRBV5-1,-,TRBJ2-5,TRBD2,TGCGCCAGCAGCTTGCCGGCGGGAGGAGAGACCCAGTACTTC,CASSLPAGGETQYF
TRBV13,-,TRBJ1-2,-,TGTGCCAGCAGCCGAGAGCCACAAACCTTGAACTATGGCTACACCTTC,CASSREPQTLNYGYTF
TRBV7-2,-,TRBJ1-5,-,TGTGCCAGCAGCCCGACGTCGGGGGTGAATCAGCCCCAGCATTTT,CASSPTSGVNQPQHF
TRBV5-1,-,TRBJ2-5,-,TGCGCCAGCCAGCGCGACAGTGGAAGAGAGACCCAGTACTTC,CASQRDSGRETQYF
TRBV9,-,TRBJ2-7,-,TGTGCCAGCAGCTCTGGGGAGGGACAGAGCCCTTTCGAGCAGTACTTC,CASSSGEGQSPFEQYF
TRBV6-1,once,TRBJ2-1,TRBD1,TGTGCCAGCAGGATGGGGGACAGCTACAATGAGCAGTTCTTC,CASRMGDSYNEQFF
TRBV5-1,-,TRBJ1-1,-,TGCGCCAGCAGCTTTTCAGGGGAGAACACTGAAGCTTTCTTT,CASSFSGENTEAFF